This TCR beta chain was profiled in a study of blood T cell repertoires in COVID-19. From germline, CDR1 is MNHEY and CDR2 SVGAGI. Trimming removed 0 bases from V and 3 bases from J, with 14 bases in between. The CDR3 spans 16 residues. Clones were read by immunoSEQ multiplex PCR, and TCRdb kept only the in-frame ones, dropping some. The data hold 40,000 to 50,000 clones, with 80% to 90% observed a single time. The sequence was collected from a human donor in a cohort sampled during active COVID-19. V and J are TRBV6-5 and TRBJ1-1; possible D gene TRBD1, 5 bases. Sample: peripheral blood. The CDR3 here is CASSYSCRGIDTEAFF. The CDR3 DNA sequence: TGTGCCAGCAGTTACTCTTGTCGGGGGATAGACACTGAAGCTTTCTTT.